This T cell receptor beta chain is drawn from a study of tumor-infiltrating lymphocytes in primary liver carcinoma. Looking at the study overall: The patients had histopathologically diagnosed primary liver carcinoma, and their disease was treated by surgical resection. Whole-study findings and limits: Lesser overlap characterized tumor-adjacent and tumor-blood pairs relative to tumor region pairs.

Germline-derived CDR1 and CDR2 are SEHNR and FQNEAQ (reference sequence). V was cut by 0 bases and J by 7 bases, with 9 bases left in between. This CDR3 spans 13 amino acids. The authors took blood RNA from unsorted whole blood and also extracted germline DNA. Researchers generated TCR beta cDNA from about 460 ng of total RNA, relying on a constant-region primer. Investigators got TCR beta libraries out of three nested multiplex PCR rounds, done with slightly modified ARM-PCR. For approximately 11 cycles apiece, the opening two PCR rounds ran with TRBV1-TRBV30 forward primers and a C-beta reverse primer. TCRdb recomputed calls from the multiplex PCR reads with MiXCR, one row per CDR3 protein. Among fewer than 400,000 distinct CDR3 sequences, 65% were seen once, and the ten largest hold approximately 9%. Worth noting for this clonotype: Its antigen is currently unknown.

The TCR comes from a man between 35 and 55 years old with primary liver carcinoma and hepatitis B virus infection. The sample consisted of peripheral blood. The chain employs TRBV7-9 and TRBJ2-5, with D perhaps given as TRBD1 or TRBD2 (5 bases each). The CDR3 reads CASSLAGTGTQYF. The CDR3 nucleotides read TGTGCCAGCAGCTTAGCAGGGACGGGGACCCAGTACTTC.